The 27 T cell receptor beta chains below were found in one sample sequenced in a study of T cell responses to AZD1222 COVID-19 vaccine. TCRdb keeps only in-frame clones here, not all; method: immunoSEQ multiplex PCR. The sample has 150,000 to 200,000 clones, 80% to 90% seen once; the top ten hold approximately 8%. The specimen comprised peripheral blood, sampled on day 0 of AZD1222 vaccination. The source of these receptors is an adult in good health.

The rearrangement uses TRBV18 and TRBJ2-5; perhaps D is TRBD1 or TRBD2 (5 bases each). V was clipped by 0 bases and J by 5 bases, with 10 bases between them. The CDR3 is made up of 14 amino acids. Germline loops: CDR1 KGHSH, CDR2 LQKENI. The CDR3 DNA reads TGTGCCAGCTCACCACCTGTTTGGGGGGAGACCCAGTACTTC. This sequence encodes CASSPPVWGETQYF. Looking up the rest from reference TRBV18 and TRBJ2-5 gives the full variable domain: NAGVMQNPRHLVRRRGQEARLRCSPMKGHSHVYWYRQLPEEGLKFMVYLQKENIIDESGMPKERFSAEFPKEGPSILRIQQVVRGDSAAYFCASSPPVWGETQYFGPGTRLLVL.

The rearrangement joins TRBV5-1 to TRBJ1-6; D is possibly TRBD1 (5 bases). Germline loops: CDR1 SGHRS, CDR2 YFSETQ. V was trimmed by 4 bases and J by 9 bases, leaving 20 bases between them. The CDR3 covers 16 residues. CDR3 residues: CASSQQTSIRGSPLHF. CDR3 nucleotides: TGCGCCAGCAGCCAACAGACATCTATAAGGGGTTCACCCCTCCACTTT.

The chain has TRBV2 and TRBJ1-2; D may be TRBD1 (6 bases). CDR3 length: 13 residues. Germline V CDR1 and CDR2: SNHLY, FYNNEI. Trimming stripped 10 bases from V and 7 bases from J, with 19 bases between. In DNA form, the CDR3 reads TGTGCCACCCAGGGGATGGTCGAGAGTGGCTACACCTTC. Its translation is CATQGMVESGYTF.

V gene TRBV13 combines with J gene TRBJ2-1; D unresolved. Germline V gives CDR1 PRHDT, CDR2 FYEKMQ (reference sequence). The CDR3 runs 16 residues. Trimming pared 5 bases from V and 6 bases from J, leaving 20 bases between. CDR3 nucleotide sequence: TGTGCCAGCAGCCCCGGCTTGGGTAGGGCCCCCAATGAGCAGTTCTTC. This gives the protein CASSPGLGRAPNEQFF.

This chain joins TRBV6-5 and TRBJ2-2; TRBD1 might be the D (6 bases). Germline CDR1 MNHEY, CDR2 SVGAGI. CDR3 length: 14 residues. With 7 bases removed from V and 4 bases from J, the gap between germline ends came to 13 bases. CDR3 region: CASKRGYPTGELFF. The DNA for the CDR3 is TGTGCCAGCAAAAGGGGGTATCCCACCGGGGAGCTGTTTTTT.

The chain recombines TRBV7-2 with TRBJ2-7; D ambiguous. The CDR3 is made up of 14 amino acids. Per the germline V gene, CDR1 is SGHTA and CDR2 is FQGNSA. V lost 11 bases to trimming and J lost 0 bases, with 17 bases between them. The CDR3 DNA reads as TGTGCCGCCGCCCCAAGGGCCTCCTCCTACGAGCAGTACTTC. Its translation is CAAAPRASSYEQYF.

This sequence joins TRBV4-1 and TRBJ2-7; 7 nucleotides line up with TRBD2. The CDR3 sequence is 14 residues long. The V gene's germline CDR1 is MGHRA and CDR2 YSYEKL. The V and J ends lost 4 bases and 1 base, in that order; junction bases with no gene match: 4. The CDR3 DNA reads as TGCGCCAGCAGCCGAACTAGCGAGTCCTACGAGCAGTACTTC. Translating it yields CASSRTSESYEQYF.

The chain couples TRBV7-9 to TRBJ2-3; TRBD2 agrees at 7 bases. Trimming at V came to 2 bases and at J to 1 base, leaving 0 bases not matched to a gene. Looked up from germline, CDR1 is SEHNR and CDR2 is FQNEAQ (reference sequence). The CDR3 loop spans 14 amino acids. Here the CDR3 reads CASSLRGGTDTQYF. CDR3 DNA sequence: TGTGCCAGCAGCTTACGGGGGGGCACAGATACGCAGTATTTT.

This clone was seen a single time. The rearrangement links TRBV12-3 or TRBV12-4 to TRBJ1-2, with D hard to call. V was trimmed by 5 bases and J by 8 bases, leaving 15 bases between them. The CDR3 covers 13 residues. The CDR3 region is CASSPPVMRGYTF. For the CDR3, the DNA is TGTGCCAGCAGTCCCCCCGTAATGCGGGGCTACACCTTC.

The rearrangement links TRBV7-2 to TRBJ1-2; the D is unclear. Germline CDR1 reads SGHTA; CDR2 reads FQGNSA. V dropped 2 bases and J dropped 8 bases, with 15 bases sitting between them. The CDR3 sequence is 14 residues long. CDR3 coding DNA: TGTGCCAGCAGCTTAAGGGAATTAGGACCCGGCTACACCTTC. Residues: CASSLRELGPGYTF.

The genes are TRBV30 and TRBJ1-2; TRBD1 matches at 9 bases. Germline V gene sequence: CDR1 GTSNPN, CDR2 SVGIG (reference sequence). This CDR3 comprises 13 residues. Losses at the gene ends were 5 bases for V and 3 bases for J; bases not matched to a gene: 4. In DNA form, the CDR3 reads TGTGCCTGGGGACAGGGGTTTGACTATGGCTACACCTTC. This encodes CAWGQGFDYGYTF. The full variable domain, its missing parts supplied by reference TRBV30 and TRBJ1-2, is SQTIHQWPATLVQPVGSPLSLECTVEGTSNPNLYWYRQAAGRGLQLLFYSVGIGQISSEVPQNLSASRPQDRQFILSSKKLLLSDSGFYLCAWGQGFDYGYTFGSGTRLTVV.

The rearrangement joins TRBV2 to TRBJ1-2, with 10 bases fitting TRBD1. The germline gives CDR1 SNHLY, CDR2 FYNNEI. The CDR3 extends over 16 amino acids. Trimming removed 5 bases from V and 0 bases from J; junction bases left unmatched: 6. CDR3 sequence reads: CASSPRDRGANYGYTF. DNA of the CDR3: TGTGCCAGCAGTCCCCGGGACAGGGGAGCTAACTATGGCTACACCTTC.

The chain is built from TRBV7-3 and TRBJ1-6; D gene uncertain. The CDR3 spans 12 residues. Trimming pared 1 base from V and 5 bases from J, leaving 0 bases between. CDR1 and CDR2 (germline): SGHTA, FQGTGA. CDR3 region: CASSLNNSPLHF. The CDR3 DNA follows: TGTGCCAGCAGCTTAAATAATTCACCCCTCCACTTT.

The CDR3 reads CASSQVRQAYGYTF. The CDR3 DNA reads as TGTGCCAGCAGCCAAGTTCGGCAGGCCTATGGCTACACCTTC. The chain has TRBV3-1 (or the pseudogene TRBV3-2) and TRBJ1-2; D gene ambiguous. CDR1 is LGHDT, CDR2 YNNKEL, per germline (reference sequence). The CDR3 totals 14 residues. Deletions cut 1 base from V and 4 bases from J, with 10 bases between.

Here the CDR3 reads CASSERGGGTGELFF. The CDR3 DNA sequence: TGTGCCAGCAGCGAGCGGGGCGGCGGCACCGGGGAGCTGTTTTTT. The J gene is TRBJ2-2, the V gene TRBV13; 7 bases are a match to TRBD2. CDR3 length equals 15 residues. Germline V gives CDR1 PRHDT, CDR2 FYEKMQ (reference sequence). The junction had 7 bases not matched to a gene; V was cut back by 5 bases and J by 4 bases.

This chain uses TRBV6-1 with TRBJ1-4; 9 positions agree with TRBD1. Germline CDR1 and CDR2: MNHNS and SASEGT. The ends lost 1 base at V and 6 bases at J; junction bases unmatched: 3. The CDR3 runs 15 residues. The CDR3 sequence: CASSEGGTGYEKLFF. CDR3 sequence (DNA): TGTGCCAGCAGTGAAGGGGGGACAGGGTATGAAAAACTGTTTTTT.

The genes are TRBV2 and TRBJ2-4, with a weak D call TRBD1 (7 bases). This CDR3 has 22 amino acids. Germline V gene data show CDR1 as SNHLY and CDR2 as FYNNEI. The V gene lost 0 bases and the J gene lost 1 base, with 28 bases spanning the gap. In DNA form, the CDR3 reads TGTGCCAGCAGTGAAGCCGGAGGGGGCGACAGCTTTGGGAGTAGGGCCAAAAACATTCAGTACTTC. Translated, it gives CASSEAGGGDSFGSRAKNIQYF.

J is TRBJ2-5 and V is TRBV5-1; unclear D gene. The CDR3 totals 12 residues. Germline V gene lookup returns CDR1 SGHRS and CDR2 YFSETQ. V lost 0 bases to trimming and J lost 5 bases, with 5 bases between them. Here the CDR3 DNA reads TGCGCCAGCAGCTTGGCATCGGAGACCCAGTACTTC. It codes for CASSLASETQYF. Looking up the rest from reference TRBV5-1 and TRBJ2-5 gives the full variable domain: KAGVTQTPRYLIKTRGQQVTLSCSPISGHRSVSWYQQTPGQGLQFLFEYFSETQRNKGNFPGRFSGRQFSNSRSEMNVSTLELGDSALYLCASSLASETQYFGPGTRLLVL.

The rearrangement links TRBV7-3 to TRBJ2-5, with D possibly matching TRBD1 (6 bases). This CDR3 spans 16 amino acids. V lost 2 bases and J 2 bases, leaving 15 bases between the germline ends. Germline lookup yields CDR1 SGHTA and CDR2 FQGTGA. CDR3 sequence reads: CASSLGVTGSQETQYF. The CDR3 DNA sequence: TGTGCCAGCAGCTTAGGGGTGACAGGCTCTCAAGAGACCCAGTACTTC.

The V gene is TRBV18, the J gene TRBJ1-5, with a possible D match to TRBD1 (6 bases). This CDR3 has 15 amino acids. Trimming took 3 bases from V and 4 from J, leaving 13 bases between them. Germline V gene data show CDR1 as KGHSH and CDR2 as LQKENI. CDR3 sequence (DNA): TGTGCCAGCTCACCTGCGGGGGGCGTGAATCAGCCCCAGCATTTT. Translation gives CASSPAGGVNQPQHF.

This chain uses TRBV12-3 or TRBV12-4 with TRBJ1-6; tentatively, D is TRBD1 (5 bases). V lost 3 bases and J 13 bases, leaving 7 bases between the germline ends. The CDR3 extends over 11 amino acids. Here the CDR3 DNA reads TGTGCCAGCAGTTTTGGGGGGCCCCTCCACTTT. As protein: CASSFGGPLHF.

The CDR3 DNA follows: TGTGCCAGCAGCCATAGGGTGACAGAGAAGGCCTACGAGCAGTACTTC. This gives the protein CASSHRVTEKAYEQYF. The gene calls are TRBV7-9 and TRBJ2-7; a possible D gene is TRBD1 (5 bases). The CDR3 has 16 amino acids. Per germline, CDR1 SEHNR and CDR2 FQNEAQ (reference sequence). V lost 5 bases, J lost 2 bases, and 19 bases lay in between.

The chain recombines TRBV6-5 with TRBJ2-5; 10 bases align to TRBD2. Germline V gene sequence: CDR1 MNHEY, CDR2 SVGAGI. J lost 3 bases, V lost 9 bases, and 10 bases had no gene match. The CDR3 totals 15 residues. The chain's CDR3 is CASTQAGGPKETQYF. The CDR3 bases are TGTGCCAGTACCCAAGCGGGGGGGCCCAAAGAGACCCAGTACTTC.

The chain has TRBV3-1 (or the pseudogene TRBV3-2) and TRBJ2-3; D unclear. CDR3 size: 16 residues. Germline assignment: CDR1 LGHDT and CDR2 YNNKEL (reference sequence). The V gene lost 0 bases and the J gene lost 6 bases, with 16 bases spanning the gap. Written as DNA, the CDR3 is TGTGCCAGCAGCCAAGATTACGGAACCGTTGGGGATACGCAGTATTTT. Translating it yields CASSQDYGTVGDTQYF.

The chain carries TRBV4-1 and TRBJ2-7, with 9 bases identical to TRBD2. The length of the CDR3 is 17 residues. CDR1 is MGHRA, CDR2 YSYEKL, per germline. Trimming at V came to 2 bases and at J to 2 bases, leaving 10 bases not matched to a gene. CDR3 loop: CASSQRSGGYQAYEQYF. In DNA form, the CDR3 reads TGCGCCAGCAGCCAACGTAGCGGGGGCTACCAGGCCTACGAGCAGTACTTC.

This chain uses TRBV5-1 with TRBJ1-4; D is unresolved. The V end was cut by 3 bases, the J end by 8 bases, with 8 bases between. Germline V gene lookup returns CDR1 SGHRS and CDR2 YFSETQ. CDR3 length: 12 amino acids. CDR3 sequence reads: CASSSPGEKLFF. The CDR3 coding sequence is TGCGCCAGCAGCTCTCCTGGGGAAAAACTGTTTTTT.

This chain connects TRBV9 to TRBJ1-1; 11 bases map to TRBD1. CDR1 SGDLS and CDR2 YYNGEE come from the germline V gene. The CDR3 has 17 residues. J was trimmed by 5 bases and V by 0 bases; bases with no gene match: 9. The CDR3 sequence is CASSVVDRGRGRTEAFF. Written as DNA, the CDR3 is TGTGCCAGCAGCGTAGTGGACAGGGGGCGAGGGAGAACTGAAGCTTTCTTT. Full variable domain (outside the CDR3, taken from reference TRBV9 and TRBJ1-1): DSGVTQTPKHLITATGQRVTLRCSPRSGDLSVYWYQQSLDQGLQFLIQYYNGEERAKGNILERFSAQQFPDLHSELNLSSLELGDSALYFCASSVVDRGRGRTEAFFGQGTRLTVV.